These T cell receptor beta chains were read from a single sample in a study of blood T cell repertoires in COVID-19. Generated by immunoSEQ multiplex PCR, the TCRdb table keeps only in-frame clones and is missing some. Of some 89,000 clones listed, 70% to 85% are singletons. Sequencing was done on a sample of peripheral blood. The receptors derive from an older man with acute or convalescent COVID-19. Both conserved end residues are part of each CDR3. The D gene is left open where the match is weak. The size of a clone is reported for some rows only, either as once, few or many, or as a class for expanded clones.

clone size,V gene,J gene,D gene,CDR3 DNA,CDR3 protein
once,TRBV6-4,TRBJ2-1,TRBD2,TGTGCCAGCAGTGTGCTAGCGGGGGGACACGGCCTAGATGAGCAGTTCTTC,CASSVLAGGHGLDEQFF
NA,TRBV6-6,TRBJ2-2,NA,TGTGCCAGCAGCCTTCTGACTAGTTCCGTCGGGGAGCTGTTTTTT,CASSLLTSSVGELFF
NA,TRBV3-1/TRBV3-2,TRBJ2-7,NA,TGTGCCAGCAGAAACCGACAGGCGGAGGAGCAGTACTTC,CASRNRQAEEQYF
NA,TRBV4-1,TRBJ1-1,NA,TGCGCCAGCAGCCAAGATAGCGGCGCCATGAACACTGAAGCTTTCTTT,CASSQDSGAMNTEAFF
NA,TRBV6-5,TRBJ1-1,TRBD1,TGTGCCAGCAGTTACGTGACAGGGGGCGTCGGCACTGAAGCTTTCTTT,CASSYVTGGVGTEAFF
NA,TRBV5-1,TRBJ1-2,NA,TGCGCCAGCAGCCGGACAGAGCCGTATGGCTACACCTTC,CASSRTEPYGYTF
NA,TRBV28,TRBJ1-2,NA,TGTGCCAGCAGTTTGCGGATGAACTATGGCTACACCTTC,CASSLRMNYGYTF
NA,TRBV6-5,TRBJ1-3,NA,TGTGCCAGTAAACAACAGGGTGGAAACACCATATATTTT,CASKQQGGNTIYF
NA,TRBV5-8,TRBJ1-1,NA,TGTGCCAGCAGCTTGGGGCAGGGGAGAGCAAACACTGAAGCTTTCTTT,CASSLGQGRANTEAFF
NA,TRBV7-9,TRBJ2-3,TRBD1,TGTGCCAGCAGCCGCGACAGGGAGACAGATACGCAGTATTTT,CASSRDRETDTQYF
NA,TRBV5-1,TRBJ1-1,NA,TGCGCCAGCAGCTTGCAGACAGGAATCACTATGAACACTGAAGCTTTCTTT,CASSLQTGITMNTEAFF
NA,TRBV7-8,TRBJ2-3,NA,TGTGCCAGCAGCTTATCCGACTCCCGCACAGATACGCAGTATTTT,CASSLSDSRTDTQYF
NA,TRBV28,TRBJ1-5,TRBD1,TGTGCCAGCAGTCCCTTGGGACAGGGGATTCAGCCCCAGCATTTT,CASSPLGQGIQPQHF
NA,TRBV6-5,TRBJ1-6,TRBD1,TGTGCCAGCAGTTACTCGATCGGGACAGGACTTTTT,CASSYSIGTGLF
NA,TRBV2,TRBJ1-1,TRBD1,TGTGCCAGCAGTGGAAGAGGCAGGGGGACCACTGAAGCTTTCTTT,CASSGRGRGTTEAFF
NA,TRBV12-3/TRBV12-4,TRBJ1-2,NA,TGTGCCAGCAGTTTAAAGGTTGCGGGTGGCTACACCTTC,CASSLKVAGGYTF
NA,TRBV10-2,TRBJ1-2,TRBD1,TGCGCCAGCAGTGAGGACAGGGCTTATGGGTATGGCTACACCTTC,CASSEDRAYGYGYTF
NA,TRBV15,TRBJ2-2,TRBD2,TGTGCCACCAGCAGAACCTATCCGGGACTAGCCGCAACCGGGGAGCTATTTTTT,CATSRTYPGLAATGELFF
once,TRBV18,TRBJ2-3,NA,TGTGCCAGCTCACCGTCGGTCCCTCCGGTGACAGATACGCAGTATTTT,CASSPSVPPVTDTQYF
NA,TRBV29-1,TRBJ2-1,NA,TGCAGCGTTTCAGGGAATGAGCAGTTCTTC,CSVSGNEQFF
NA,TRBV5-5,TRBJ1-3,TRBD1,TGTGCCAGCAGCAAAGACAGGGGCTCTGGAAACACCATATATTTT,CASSKDRGSGNTIYF
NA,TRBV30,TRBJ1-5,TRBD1,TGTGCCTGGAGTGGGAAGACAGGGGTCTCCAATCAGCCCCAGCATTTT,CAWSGKTGVSNQPQHF
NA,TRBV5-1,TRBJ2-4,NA,TGCGCCAGCAGCCCCGAAGGGGGAACAAACATTCAGTACTTC,CASSPEGGTNIQYF
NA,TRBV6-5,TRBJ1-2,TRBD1,TGTGCCAGCAGAAGGGACAGTGTTAACTATGGCTACACCTTC,CASRRDSVNYGYTF
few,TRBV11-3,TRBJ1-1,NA,TGTGCCAGCAGCTTCGGCGGGGGTAACACTGAAGCTTTCTTT,CASSFGGGNTEAFF
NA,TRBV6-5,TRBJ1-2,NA,TGTGCCAGCAGTCCGCGCTCGGCTAACTATGGCTACACCTTC,CASSPRSANYGYTF
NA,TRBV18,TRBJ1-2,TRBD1,TGTGCCAGCTCACCGCTAGACAGGGACGGCTATGGCTACACCTTC,CASSPLDRDGYGYTF
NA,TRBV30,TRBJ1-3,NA,TGTGCCTGGAATCAGGGGACGGGAAACACCATATATTTT,CAWNQGTGNTIYF
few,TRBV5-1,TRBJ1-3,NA,TGCGCCAGCAGCAAGTGGGCCACAGGTGACTCTGGAAACACCATATATTTT,CASSKWATGDSGNTIYF
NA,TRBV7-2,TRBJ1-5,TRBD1,TGTGCCAGCAGCTTAGCCGGGACAGGGGGATCGAGCAATCAGCCCCAGCATTTT,CASSLAGTGGSSNQPQHF
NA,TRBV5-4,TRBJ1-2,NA,TGTGCCAGCAGCCCGGAGAAAGGGCGGGTTATCTATGGCTACACCTTC,CASSPEKGRVIYGYTF
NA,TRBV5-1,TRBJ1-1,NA,TGCGCCAGCAGCTCTTCCGGGTTCAACACTGAAGCTTTCTTT,CASSSSGFNTEAFF
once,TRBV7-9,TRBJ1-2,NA,TGTGCCAGCAGCTCCAGACAGGAAAACTATGGCTACACCTTC,CASSSRQENYGYTF
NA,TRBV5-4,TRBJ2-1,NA,TGTGCCAGCAGCTTGGGTCTAGTAGTAGATGAGCAGTTCTTC,CASSLGLVVDEQFF
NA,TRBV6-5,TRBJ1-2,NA,TGTGCCAGCAGTTACCGGGCGGAAGCGACAGCCTACACCTTC,CASSYRAEATAYTF
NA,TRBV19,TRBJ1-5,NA,TGTGCCAGTAGTCTGGAGGTTGGATTTAAGCCCCAGCATTTT,CASSLEVGFKPQHF
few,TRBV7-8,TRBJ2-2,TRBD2,TGTGCCAGCAGCTTATTTGAGCGGGAGAGCACCGGGGAGCTGTTTTTT,CASSLFERESTGELFF
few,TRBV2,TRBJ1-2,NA,TGTGCCAGCAGTCAGGGGCCCTATGGCTACACCTTC,CASSQGPYGYTF
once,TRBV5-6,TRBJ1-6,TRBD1,TGTGCCAGCAGCCCCCAGGGGGGTAGGGGTTCACCCCTCCACTTT,CASSPQGGRGSPLHF
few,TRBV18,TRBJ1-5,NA,TGTGCCAGCTCACCCGGACACCTGACCAGCAATCAGCCCCAGCATTTT,CASSPGHLTSNQPQHF
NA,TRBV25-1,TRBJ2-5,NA,TGTGCCAGCACTCGATCATCGGGGCAAGAGACCCAGTACTTC,CASTRSSGQETQYF